The rows below give T cell receptor beta chains drawn from one sample of a study of tumor and adjacent non-tumor tissue in lung cancer. TCRdb itself ran the multiplex PCR reads through MiXCR, one entry per CDR3 protein. The sample has tens of thousands of distinct CDR3 sequences, about 61% seen once. Material for sequencing was lung tumor tissue. These receptors all stem from a man aged 45-65 years with non-small cell lung cancer. Each CDR3 is given with its conserved first and last residue. D genes are given only for firm matches. Clone size, where shown, is once, few, many, or a class for clones that have expanded.

d_call | clone_size | j_call | v_call | cdr3_length | cdr3_aa | cdr3_nt
TRBD1 | NA | TRBJ1-2 | TRBV4-1 | 14 | CASSQYDRGFGYTF | TGCGCCAGCAGCCAATATGACAGGGGGTTTGGTTACACCTTC
NA | many | TRBJ1-5 | TRBV10-3 | 16 | CAISERQDNSNQPQHF | TGTGCCATCAGTGAGCGACAGGACAATAGCAATCAGCCCCAGCATTTT
TRBD1 | NA | TRBJ1-1 | TRBV29-1 | 16 | CSVRDRVLSMNTEAFF | TGTAGCGTGAGGGACAGAGTCCTGAGTATGAACACTGAAGCTTTCTTT
NA | NA | TRBJ2-1 | TRBV6-5 | 15 | CADSYARGTCNEQFF | TGTGCCGACAGTTACGCTCGCGGGACCTGCAATGAGCAGTTCTTC
TRBD1 | NA | TRBJ1-2 | TRBV11-3 | 11 | CALQGARDYTF | TGCGCCCTACAGGGGGCGCGTGACTACACCTTC
NA | many | TRBJ1-1 | TRBV14 | 13 | CASSQDLNTEAFF | TGTGCCAGCAGCCAAGATCTGAACACTGAAGCTTTCTTT
NA | many | TRBJ2-6 | TRBV12-3/TRBV12-4 | 18 | CASSLVVRISAGANVLTF | TGTGCCAGCAGTTTAGTAGTTCGAATCTCGGCTGGGGCCAACGTCCTGACTTTC
NA | NA | TRBJ1-1 | TRBV6-5 | 14 | CASREAGEATEAFF | TGTGCCAGCAGAGAAGCAGGGGAAGCGACTGAAGCTTTCTTT
NA | many | TRBJ2-3 | TRBV6-5 | 13 | CASRRSGTDTQYF | TGTGCCAGCAGGAGGTCAGGCACAGATACGCAGTATTTT
NA | NA | TRBJ2-2 | TRBV5-1 | 14 | CASRTEPGNGELFF | TGCGCCAGTCGGACCGAACCGGGGAACGGGGAGCTGTTTTTT
NA | many | TRBJ2-3 | TRBV29-1 | 15 | CSVGELGSYTDTQYF | TGCAGCGTTGGGGAACTGGGGTCCTACACAGATACGCAGTATTTT
NA | NA | TRBJ2-1 | TRBV12-3/TRBV12-4 | 14 | CATSLRGPINEQFF | TGTGCCACCAGTTTGCGGGGGCCTATCAATGAGCAGTTCTTT
TRBD2 | few | TRBJ2-1 | TRBV30 | 14 | CAWRPSGGRNEQFF | TGTGCCTGGAGACCTAGCGGGGGGAGGAATGAGCAGTTCTTC
TRBD1 | NA | TRBJ1-3 | TRBV11-2 | 16 | CASSDRVTTSGNTIYF | TGTGCCAGCAGTGACAGGGTGACTACCTCTGGAAACACCATATATTTT
TRBD2 | NA | TRBJ2-3 | TRBV12-3/TRBV12-4 | 17 | CASSLSGINSFTDTQYF | TGTGCCAGCAGCCTAAGCGGGATAAACAGCTTCACAGATACGCAGTATTTT
NA | once | TRBJ1-6 | TRBV4-2 | 15 | CASTQGGTNNSPLHF | TGTGCCAGCACCCAAGGAGGGACTAATAATTCACCACTCCACTTT
TRBD1 | NA | TRBJ2-7 | TRBV6-6 | 15 | CASNPRGPSSYEQYF | TGTGCCAGCAACCCCAGGGGGCCAAGCTCCTACGAGCAGTATTTC
NA | once | TRBJ2-3 | TRBV6-6 | 15 | CANCQRRVSTDTQYF | TGTGCCAACTGCCAGCGGAGGGTATCCACAGATACGCAGTATTTT
NA | NA | TRBJ2-7 | TRBV6-5 | 16 | CASSYSGLRLPYEQYF | TGTGCCAGCAGTTACTCAGGGTTGCGACTTCCCTACGAGCAATACTTC
TRBD1 | many | TRBJ1-2 | TRBV29-1 | 13 | CSVDRQGTYGYTF | TGCAGCGTTGATCGACAGGGGACCTATGGCTACACCTTC
TRBD1 | NA | TRBJ2-7 | TRBV29-1 | 15 | CSGVSGGQGAYEHYF | TGCAGCGGTGTATCGGGGGGACAGGGGGCCTACGAGCATTACTTC
NA | once | TRBJ2-3 | TRBV4-1 | 20 | CDSSPIPRTGGTMSTDMQYF | TGCGACAGCAGCCCTATACCTAGGACGGGGGGCACTATGAGCACAGATATGCAGTATTTT
NA | few | TRBJ2-5 | TRBV28 | 14 | CASSSHTQQGYQYF | TGTGCCAGCAGTTCTCACACCCAACAGGGTTATCAGTACTTC
TRBD1 | NA | TRBJ1-2 | TRBV6-6 | 14 | CTSSWGQGTNGYTF | TGTACCAGCAGTTGGGGACAGGGAACAAATGGCTACACCTTC
NA | NA | TRBJ2-3 | TRBV5-6 | 13 | CANNLKGTDTQYF | TGTGCCAACAACTTGAAAGGGACAGATACGCAGTATTTT
NA | NA | TRBJ2-7 | TRBV6-1 | 14 | CASRLVETFHEQYF | TGTGCCAGCAGATTAGTGGAGACCTTCCACGAGCAGTACTTC
NA | NA | TRBJ2-7 | TRBV6-1 | 15 | CVSRRGTDTTYEQYF | TGTGTCAGCCGGAGGGGTACAGATACAACCTACGAGCAGTACTTC
NA | many | TRBJ2-1 | TRBV6-5 | 13 | CASSPDSPNEQFF | TGTGCCAGCAGCCCGGACAGCCCCAATGAGCAGTTCTTC
NA | NA | TRBJ2-1 | TRBV11-2 | 15 | CVSSPSGGGGYEQFF | TGTGTCAGCAGCCCCTCAGGCGGGGGCGGTTATGAGCAGTTCTTC
NA | few | TRBJ2-1 | TRBV11-3 | 13 | CASSPGPVGEQFF | TGTGCCAGCAGCCCGGGACCTGTCGGTGAGCAGTTCTTC
NA | NA | TRBJ1-1 | TRBV2 | 13 | CASSDNLNTEAFF | TGTGCCAGCAGTGATAACCTGAACACTGAAGCTTTCTTT
NA | NA | TRBJ2-7 | TRBV11-1 | 15 | CASSITGSGSYEQYF | TGTGCCAGCAGCATTACAGGTTCAGGCTCCTACGAGCAGTACTTC
TRBD1 | few | TRBJ1-6 | TRBV28 | 14 | CASSLTGESSPLHF | TGTGCCAGCAGTTTGACAGGGGAAAGTTCACCCCTCCACTTT
NA | NA | TRBJ2-3 | TRBV11-1 | 15 | CGSTDTGGYTDTQYF | TGTGGCAGCACCGACACAGGAGGTTACACAGATACGCAGTATTTT
TRBD2 | NA | TRBJ2-3 | TRBV11-1 | 16 | CSSSPRTSGGLDTQYF | TGTTCCAGCAGCCCTCGGACTAGCGGGGGGCTCGATACGCAGTATTTT
NA | few | TRBJ2-5 | TRBV20-1 | 13 | CSARDPSTETQYF | TGCAGTGCTAGAGATCCTAGTACGGAGACCCAGTACTTC
NA | NA | TRBJ2-1 | TRBV12-3/TRBV12-4 | 15 | CASRVARGPSNEQFF | TGTGCCAGCAGAGTAGCGAGAGGGCCGAGCAATGAGCAGTTCTTC
TRBD1 | NA | TRBJ1-3 | TRBV5-1 | 17 | CASSPSGQGATGNTIYF | TGCGCCAGCAGCCCGTCGGGGCAGGGGGCCACAGGAAACACCATATATTTT
TRBD2 | few | TRBJ2-1 | TRBV20-1 | 14 | CSANPSSGINEQFF | TGCAGTGCTAATCCGTCTAGCGGGATCAATGAGCAGTTCTTC
NA | NA | TRBJ2-7 | TRBV11-2 | 13 | CASNRTNSYDQYF | TGTGCCAGCAACCGGACTAACTCCTACGACCAGTACTTC
TRBD1 | NA | TRBJ1-1 | TRBV19 | 16 | CASSTGTGAMNTEAFF | TGTGCCAGTAGTACCGGGACAGGGGCCATGAACACTGAAGCTTTCTTT
NA | once | TRBJ2-3 | TRBV24-1 | 15 | CATSSGTLSRDTQYF | TGTGCCACCAGTTCCGGGACACTTAGCAGAGATACGCAGTATTTT
TRBD2 | NA | TRBJ2-3 | TRBV11-2 | 16 | CPSSPPGTSLTDTQYF | TGTCCCAGCAGCCCGCCCGGGACTAGCCTAACAGATACGCAGTATTTT
NA | medium-sized | TRBJ2-7 | TRBV4-2 | 15 | CASSQDSSFPYEQYF | TGTGCCAGCAGCCAAGATTCTAGCTTCCCCTACGAGCAGTACTTC
TRBD2 | NA | TRBJ2-2 | TRBV20-1 | 15 | CSASLAGDNTGELFF | TGCAGTGCTTCCCTAGCGGGGGACAACACCGGGGAGCTGTTTTTT
NA | many | TRBJ2-6 | TRBV4-1 | 17 | CASSQDFQTSGANVLTF | TGCGCCAGCAGCCAAGATTTTCAGACTTCTGGGGCCAACGTCCTGACTTTC
NA | NA | TRBJ2-7 | TRBV6-5 | 19 | CASSYASESDFPGLQEQYF | TGTGCCAGCAGTTACGCGTCGGAGAGTGACTTCCCGGGACTCCAGGAGCAGTACTTC
TRBD2 | NA | TRBJ2-1 | TRBV6-6 | 16 | CASSGTSTQTYNVQFF | TGTGCCAGCAGCGGGACTAGCACTCAGACCTACAATGTGCAGTTCTTC
NA | NA | TRBJ2-1 | TRBV11-3 | 13 | CASSLNWGGDQFF | TGTGCCAGCAGCTTAAATTGGGGGGGCGACCAGTTCTTC
TRBD2 | many | TRBJ2-7 | TRBV5-1 | 15 | CASSAGLAGGYEQYF | TGCGCCAGCAGCGCCGGACTAGCGGGAGGCTACGAGCAGTACTTC
NA | NA | TRBJ2-2 | TRBV7-9 | 16 | CASSSLRGENTGELFF | TGTGCCAGCAGCTCCTTAAGGGGAGAGAACACCGGGGAGCTGTTTTTT
NA | many | TRBJ1-1 | TRBV6-5 | 15 | CASSSGQRMNTEAFF | TGTGCCAGCAGTTCTGGACAGCGCATGAACACTGAAGCTTTCTTT
NA | NA | TRBJ1-2 | TRBV18 | 12 | CASSDANYGYTF | TGCGCCAGCTCAGATGCAAACTATGGCTACACCTTC
TRBD1 | many | TRBJ1-2 | TRBV6-5 | 15 | CASSRGQGPSIVYTF | TGTGCCAGCAGTCGCGGACAGGGTCCCTCTATTGTCTACACCTTC
NA | NA | TRBJ1-1 | TRBV11-2 | 14 | CASSWDWVNTEVFF | TGTGCCAGCAGCTGGGACTGGGTGAACACTGAAGTTTTCTTT
NA | NA | TRBJ1-3 | TRBV4-2 | 14 | CDSSQPNPGNTIYF | TGTGACAGCAGCCAGCCGAACCCTGGAAACACCATATATTTT
TRBD2 | many | TRBJ2-3 | TRBV29-1 | 15 | CSVEDARGGSDTQYF | TGCAGCGTTGAAGATGCGCGGGGGGGTTCAGATACGCAGTATTTT
NA | few | TRBJ2-7 | TRBV11-2 | 15 | CVSSLDQLKNYEQYF | TGTGTCAGCAGCTTAGATCAACTAAAAAACTACGAGCAGTACTTC
TRBD1 | NA | TRBJ2-5 | TRBV25-1 | 13 | CASRIQGEETHYF | TGTGCCAGCAGGATACAGGGGGAAGAGACCCATTACTTC
TRBD1 | NA | TRBJ2-4 | TRBV15 | 13 | CATSGTGTRIQYF | TGTGCCACCAGCGGGACAGGGACGCGGATTCAGTACTTC